Listed here is a single TCR beta chain. What it recognizes is unknown. The data were obtained in a study of cytotoxic CD8 clonotypes in ibrutinib-treated CLL. Findings and limits, study-wide: Public clonotypes were seen rarely and were contracted or stable on treatment.

The CDR3 runs 13 residues. Trimming stripped 4 bases from V and 2 bases from J, with 10 bases between. The germline V gene has CDR1 SGHRS and CDR2 YFSETQ. Produced via immunoSEQ multiplex PCR; TCRdb's table is partial and in-frame only. The sample lists 300,000 to 350,000 clones, about 77% occurring once. This chain joins TRBV5-1 and TRBJ2-7; a weak D match, TRBD1 (6 bases). This specimen was PBMCs, taken before ibrutinib treatment. The TCR was taken from a human donor with chronic lymphocytic leukemia. This chain's CDR3 is CASSRQDTYEQYF. In DNA form, the CDR3 reads TGCGCCAGCAGCCGACAGGACACCTACGAGCAGTACTTC.